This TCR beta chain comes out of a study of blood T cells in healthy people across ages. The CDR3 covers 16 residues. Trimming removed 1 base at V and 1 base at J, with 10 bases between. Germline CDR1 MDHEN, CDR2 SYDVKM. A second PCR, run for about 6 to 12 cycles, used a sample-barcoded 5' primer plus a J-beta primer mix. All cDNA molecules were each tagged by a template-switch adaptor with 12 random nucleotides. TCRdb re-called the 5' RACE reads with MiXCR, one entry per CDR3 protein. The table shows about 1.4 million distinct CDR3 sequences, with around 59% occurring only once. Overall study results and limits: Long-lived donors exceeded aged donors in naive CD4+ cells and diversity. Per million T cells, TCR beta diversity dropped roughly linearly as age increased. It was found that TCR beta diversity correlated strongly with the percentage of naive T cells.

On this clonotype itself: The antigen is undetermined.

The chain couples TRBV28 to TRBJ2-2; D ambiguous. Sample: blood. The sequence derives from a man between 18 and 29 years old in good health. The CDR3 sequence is CASSLSGYQNTGELFF. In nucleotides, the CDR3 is TGTGCCAGCAGTTTATCGGGCTATCAGAACACCGGGGAGCTGTTTTTT. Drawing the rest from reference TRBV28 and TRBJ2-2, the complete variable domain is DVKVTQSSRYLVKRTGEKVFLECVQDMDHENMFWYRQDPGLGLRLIYFSYDVKMKEKGDIPEGYSVSREKKERFSLILESASTNQTSMYLCASSLSGYQNTGELFFGEGSRLTVL.